This TCR beta chain was recovered during a study of CD8 T cells in Susac syndrome. The authors reverse transcribed roughly 0.5 to 1 ug RNA with random hexamers. An immunoSEQ multiplex PCR amplified TCR beta CDR3 over 54 Vbeta and 13 Jbeta. MiXCR, run by TCRdb on the immunoSEQ multiplex PCR reads, gives a single entry per CDR3 protein. This sample has about 110,000 distinct CDR3 sequences; about 96% occur once, and the top ten carry approximately 0.093%. This CDR3 is 15 amino acids long. V lost 8 bases to trimming and J lost 1 base; unmatched junction nucleotides: 9. The germline V gene has CDR1 ENHRY and CDR2 SYGVKD. Peripheral blood CD8+ and CD4+ T cells were profiled by TCR beta sequencing.

The source of this sequence is a human donor in good health. The chain has TRBV10-3 and TRBJ2-7; TRBD1 matches 9 bases. Sequenced input: CD4+ T cells from PBMCs. The CDR3 is CAIARGQGTSYEQYF. CDR3 nucleotide sequence: TGTGCCATCGCTCGAGGACAGGGGACTTCCTACGAGCAGTACTTC.